A selection of T cell receptor beta chains follows, all from one sample in a study of shared clonotypes between healthy human individuals. TCRdb keeps only in-frame clones here, not all; method: immunoSEQ multiplex PCR. The sample has a few million clones; approximately 92% are singletons. Sequenced: naive CD4+ T cells sorted from blood. The source of these receptors is a man younger than 30 in good health. CDR3s include the opening cysteine and the closing phenylalanine or tryptophan. Each record gives: D gene, V gene, J gene, clone size, CDR3 DNA, CDR3 protein. D genes are given only for firm matches. Part of the rows lack a size; the others show once, few, many or a class for expanded clones.

>TRBD1|TRBV6-5|TRBJ1-4|.
TGTGCCAGCAGTATCCAGACAGGGCGAAAACTGTTTTTT
CASSIQTGRKLFF
>TRBD1|TRBV4-3|TRBJ2-7|.
TGCGCCAGCAGCCAAATTACAGGGGGCTACGAGCAGTACTTC
CASSQITGGYEQYF
>TRBD1|TRBV6-1|TRBJ2-7|.
TGTGCCAGCAGTGAGATTCATGGGACAGGCTCTAGAAGGCAGTACTTC
CASSEIHGTGSRRQYF
>.|TRBV7-2|TRBJ2-2|.
TGTGCCAGCAGGGCACTACCCCACACCGGGGAGCTGTTTTTT
CASRALPHTGELFF
>.|TRBV12-5|TRBJ2-2|.
TGTGCTAGTGGTTTGCGGCTCTGGGGGGCGAACACCGGGGAGCTGTTTTTT
CASGLRLWGANTGELFF
>.|TRBV28|TRBJ2-4|.
TGTGCCAGCAGTTTTTGGGCAGGCAAAAACATTCAGTACTTC
CASSFWAGKNIQYF
>.|TRBV30|TRBJ1-5|few
TGTGCCTGGAGTGTGACTTACGGGAGCAATCAGCCCCAGCATTTT
CAWSVTYGSNQPQHF
>TRBD2|TRBV4-1|TRBJ2-1|.
TGCGCCAGCAGCCAAGATCCCCGCGGGAGCTCCTACAATGAGCAGTTCTTC
CASSQDPRGSSYNEQFF
>.|TRBV7-9|TRBJ1-6|few
TGTGCCAGCAGCTTTACTGGGTGGGATTCACCCCTCCACTTT
CASSFTGWDSPLHF
>.|TRBV28|TRBJ2-7|.
TGTGCCAGCAGTTTATGGTCCGCAGGGACCTACGAGCAGTACTTC
CASSLWSAGTYEQYF
>.|TRBV7-2|TRBJ2-3|.
TGTGCCAGCAGCCCAACTAGGGGTCCAGATACGCAGTATTTT
CASSPTRGPDTQYF
>.|TRBV11-3|TRBJ2-3|once
TGTGCCAGCAGCCAAGGATTGGGGACAGATACGCAGTATTTT
CASSQGLGTDTQYF
>.|TRBV5-1|TRBJ1-4|.
TGCGCCAGCAGCCGCGACAGGACTAATGAAAAACTGTTTTTT
CASSRDRTNEKLFF
>.|TRBV6-5|TRBJ1-1|.
TGTGCCAGCAGTTGGGGGAGGATGAACACTGAAGCTTTCTTT
CASSWGRMNTEAFF
>TRBD2|TRBV18|TRBJ2-1|.
TGTGCCAGCTCACCACCGGGACTAGCTGGCCATGAGCAGTTCTTC
CASSPPGLAGHEQFF
>.|TRBV6-5|TRBJ1-5|few
TGTGCCAGCAGCCTAACGAGCAATCAGCCCCAGCATTTT
CASSLTSNQPQHF
>.|TRBV7-2|TRBJ2-7|.
TGTGCCAGCAGCTTAGAAGCTGGCTCCTACGAGCAGTACTTC
CASSLEAGSYEQYF
>.|TRBV5-6|TRBJ2-1|.
TGTGCCAGCAGCTTTAACATCGATGAGCAGTTCTTC
CASSFNIDEQFF
>TRBD2|TRBV11-2|TRBJ2-1|.
TGTGCCAGCAGCTTCAGCGGGAGTTTGAATGAGCAGTTCTTC
CASSFSGSLNEQFF
>.|TRBV2|TRBJ2-7|.
TGTGCCAGCACTCCAAAGGTAGGGGACGAGCAGTACTTC
CASTPKVGDEQYF
>.|TRBV20-1|TRBJ2-1|.
TGCAGTGCTAGCGGAAACGTGGGGGAGTTCTTC
CSASGNVGEFF
>.|TRBV11-2|TRBJ2-5|.
TGTGCCAGCAGCCGGGCCGGTATCCAAGAGACCCAGTACTTC
CASSRAGIQETQYF
>TRBD2|TRBV11-2|TRBJ2-1|.
TGTGCCAGCAGCATTTTTAGCGGGAGTCTTCGCAATGAGCAGTTCTTC
CASSIFSGSLRNEQFF
>.|TRBV9|TRBJ2-6|.
TGTGCCAGCAGCGAGGGGTCGGACGGCCTTGGACCTGCGGCCAACGTCCTGACTTTC
CASSEGSDGLGPAANVLTF
>.|TRBV6-1|TRBJ2-7|.
TGTGCCAGCATGTACGACAGTTACTACGAGCAGTACTTC
CASMYDSYYEQYF
>.|TRBV5-1|TRBJ2-3|.
TGCGCCAGCAGCTTGGCAGGGAGGATTACAGATACGCAGTATTTT
CASSLAGRITDTQYF
>.|TRBV2|TRBJ1-1|.
TGTGCCAGCAGTGAATTTACTGAAGCTTTCTTT
CASSEFTEAFF
>TRBD1|TRBV7-6|TRBJ2-7|once
TGTGCCAGCACAATAGGCCGGGACAGCCACTACGAGCAGTACTTC
CASTIGRDSHYEQYF
>.|TRBV6-6|TRBJ2-2|.
TGTGCCAGCAGAAATCCGGGAGAAAGTTACACCGGGGAGCTGTTTTTT
CASRNPGESYTGELFF
>TRBD1|TRBV7-2|TRBJ2-1|.
TGTGCCAGCAGCCCTGACAGGGGACTCTACAATGAGCAGTTCTTC
CASSPDRGLYNEQFF
>.|TRBV11-2|TRBJ2-5|.
TGTGCCAGCAGCTTAGACGGCCTTGACGGAGAGACCCAGTACTTC
CASSLDGLDGETQYF
>TRBD2|TRBV5-1|TRBJ2-1|.
TGCGCCAGCAGCCCCGGGACTAGCGGGAGAGTCGGCGACAATGAGCAGTTCTTC
CASSPGTSGRVGDNEQFF
>.|TRBV5-4|TRBJ2-7|.
TGTGCCAGCAGCTTGGCGGGGAGGTACTACGAGCAGTACTTC
CASSLAGRYYEQYF
>.|TRBV7-2|TRBJ2-5|.
TGTGCCAGCAGACGCCCCCAAGAGACCCAGTACTTC
CASRRPQETQYF
>.|TRBV7-2|TRBJ2-7|.
TGTGCCAGCAGCATCTCGGGGATGGGCGAGCAGTACTTC
CASSISGMGEQYF
>TRBD2|TRBV5-1|TRBJ2-1|.
TGCGCCAGCAGCCGGGGGGGCCTCAATGAGCAGTTCTTC
CASSRGGLNEQFF
>TRBD1|TRBV5-6|TRBJ1-3|.
TGTGCCAGCAGCCCCGGACAGGGCCAATCCGGAAACACCATATATTTT
CASSPGQGQSGNTIYF
>.|TRBV7-3|TRBJ2-2|.
TGTGCCAGCAGCTTAATGGGGGAGGTCACCGGGGAGCTGTTTTTT
CASSLMGEVTGELFF
>.|TRBV19|TRBJ2-7|.
TGTGCCAGTAGCCGGGACATGGACTACGAGCAGTACTTC
CASSRDMDYEQYF
>TRBD2|TRBV19|TRBJ2-2|.
TGTGCCAGTAGTATAGGGTCTAGCGGGACTACCAACACCGGGGAGCTGTTTTTT
CASSIGSSGTTNTGELFF
>.|TRBV7-2|TRBJ2-7|.
TGTGCCAGCAGATCCGGGGGCTCCTACGAGCAGTACTTC
CASRSGGSYEQYF
>TRBD1|TRBV5-8|TRBJ1-4|.
TGTGCCAGCAGCCCTATGGGACAGGGCGGTGAAAAACTGTTTTTT
CASSPMGQGGEKLFF